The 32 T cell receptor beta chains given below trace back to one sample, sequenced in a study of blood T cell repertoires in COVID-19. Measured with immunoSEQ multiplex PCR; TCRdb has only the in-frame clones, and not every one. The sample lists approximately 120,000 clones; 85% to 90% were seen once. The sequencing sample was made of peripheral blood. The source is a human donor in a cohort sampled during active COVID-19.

The CDR3 loop is CASSQDLTQAYEQYF. CDR3 nucleotide sequence: TGTGCCAGCAGCCAAGATTTAACACAAGCCTACGAGCAGTACTTC. The chain links TRBV3-1 (or the pseudogene TRBV3-2) to TRBJ2-7; no definite D call. The CDR3 length is 15 residues. Germline CDR1 and CDR2: LGHDT and YNNKEL (reference sequence). Trimming stripped 0 bases from V and 2 bases from J, with 11 bases between.

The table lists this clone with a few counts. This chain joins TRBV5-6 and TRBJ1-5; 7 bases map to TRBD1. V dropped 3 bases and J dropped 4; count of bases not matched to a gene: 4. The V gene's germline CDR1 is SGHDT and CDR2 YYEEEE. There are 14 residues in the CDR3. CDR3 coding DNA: TGTGCCAGCAGCTACCGGGACAGAAATCAGCCCCAGCATTTT. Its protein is CASSYRDRNQPQHF. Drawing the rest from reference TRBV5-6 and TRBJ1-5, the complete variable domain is DAGVTQSPTHLIKTRGQQVTLRCSPKSGHDTVSWYQQALGQGPQFIFQYYEEEERQRGNFPDRFSGHQFPNYSSELNVNALLLGDSALYLCASSYRDRNQPQHFGDGTRLSIL.

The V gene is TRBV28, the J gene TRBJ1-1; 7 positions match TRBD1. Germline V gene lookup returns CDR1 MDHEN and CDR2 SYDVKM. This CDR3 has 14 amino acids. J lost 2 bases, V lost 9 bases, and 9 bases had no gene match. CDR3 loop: CASRGTVINTEAFF. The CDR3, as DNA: TGTGCCAGTAGAGGGACAGTCATAAACACTGAAGCTTTCTTT. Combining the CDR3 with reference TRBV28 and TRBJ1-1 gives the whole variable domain DVKVTQSSRYLVKRTGEKVFLECVQDMDHENMFWYRQDPGLGLRLIYFSYDVKMKEKGDIPEGYSVSREKKERFSLILESASTNQTSMYLCASRGTVINTEAFFGQGTRLTVV.

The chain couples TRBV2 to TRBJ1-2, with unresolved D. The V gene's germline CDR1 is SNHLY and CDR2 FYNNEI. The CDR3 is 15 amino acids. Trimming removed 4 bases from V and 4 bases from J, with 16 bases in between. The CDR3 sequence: CASSGLGWEFYGYTF. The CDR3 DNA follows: TGTGCCAGCAGTGGCCTCGGTTGGGAGTTCTATGGCTACACCTTC. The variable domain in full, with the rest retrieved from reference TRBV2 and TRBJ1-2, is EPEVTQTPSHQVTQMGQEVILRCVPISNHLYFYWYRQILGQKVEFLVSFYNNEISEKSEIFDDQFSVERPDGSNFTLKIRSTKLEDSAMYFCASSGLGWEFYGYTFGSGTRLTVV.

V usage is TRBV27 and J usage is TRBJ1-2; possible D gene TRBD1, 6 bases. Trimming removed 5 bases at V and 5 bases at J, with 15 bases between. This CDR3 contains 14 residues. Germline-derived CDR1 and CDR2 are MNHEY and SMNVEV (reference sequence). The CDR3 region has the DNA TGTGCCAGCAGTAAACAGGGTGTGAGGTATGGCTACACCTTC. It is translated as CASSKQGVRYGYTF.

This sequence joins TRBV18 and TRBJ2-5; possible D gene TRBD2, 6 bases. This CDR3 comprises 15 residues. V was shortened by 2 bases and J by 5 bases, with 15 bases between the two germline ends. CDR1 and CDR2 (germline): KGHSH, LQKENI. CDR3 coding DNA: TGTGCCAGCTCACCAGCGGGGACGCGGCCGGAGACCCAGTACTTC. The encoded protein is CASSPAGTRPETQYF.

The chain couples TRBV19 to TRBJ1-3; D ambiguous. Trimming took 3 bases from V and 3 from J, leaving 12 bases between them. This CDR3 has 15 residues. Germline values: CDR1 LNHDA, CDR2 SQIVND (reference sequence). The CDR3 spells CASSILGAGGNTIYF. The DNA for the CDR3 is TGTGCCAGTAGTATTCTGGGAGCAGGTGGAAACACCATATATTTT.

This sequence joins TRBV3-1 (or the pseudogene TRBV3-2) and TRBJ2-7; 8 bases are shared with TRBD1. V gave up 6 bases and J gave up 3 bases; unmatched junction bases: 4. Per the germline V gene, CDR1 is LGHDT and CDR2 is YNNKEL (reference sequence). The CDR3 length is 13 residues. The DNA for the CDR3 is TGTGCCAGCAGATCGACAGGGGTCTACGAGCAGTACTTC. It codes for CASRSTGVYEQYF.

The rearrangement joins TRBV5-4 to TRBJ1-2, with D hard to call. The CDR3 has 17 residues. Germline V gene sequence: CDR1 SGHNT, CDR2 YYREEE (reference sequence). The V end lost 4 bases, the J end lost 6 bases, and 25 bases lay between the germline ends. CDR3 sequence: CASSRDVVLSPLHGYTF. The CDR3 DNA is TGTGCCAGCAGCCGGGATGTGGTACTATCCCCACTTCATGGCTACACCTTC.

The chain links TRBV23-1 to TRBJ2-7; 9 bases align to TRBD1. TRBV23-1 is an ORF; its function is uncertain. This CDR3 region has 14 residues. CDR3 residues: CASRDRAPFYEQYF. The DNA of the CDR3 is TGCGCGAGCCGGGACAGGGCCCCCTTCTACGAGCAGTACTTC.

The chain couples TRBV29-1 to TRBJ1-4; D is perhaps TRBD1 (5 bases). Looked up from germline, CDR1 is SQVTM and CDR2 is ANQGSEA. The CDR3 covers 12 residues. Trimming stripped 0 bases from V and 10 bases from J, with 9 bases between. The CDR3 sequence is CSVEDRVAKLFF. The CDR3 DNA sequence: TGCAGCGTTGAAGACAGGGTCGCAAAACTGTTTTTT.

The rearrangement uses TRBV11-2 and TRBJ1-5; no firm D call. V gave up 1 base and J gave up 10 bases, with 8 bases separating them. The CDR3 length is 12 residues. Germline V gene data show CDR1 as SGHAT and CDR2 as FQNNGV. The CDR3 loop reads CASSLGSGPQHF. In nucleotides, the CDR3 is TGTGCCAGCAGCTTAGGGTCGGGACCCCAGCATTTT.

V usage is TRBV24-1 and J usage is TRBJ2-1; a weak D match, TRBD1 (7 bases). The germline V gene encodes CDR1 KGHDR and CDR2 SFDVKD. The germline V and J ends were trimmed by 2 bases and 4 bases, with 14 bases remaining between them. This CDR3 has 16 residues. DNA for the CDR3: TGTGCCACCAGTGATTCAGGAGGGGGCTCTTACAATGAGCAGTTCTTC. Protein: CATSDSGGGSYNEQFF.

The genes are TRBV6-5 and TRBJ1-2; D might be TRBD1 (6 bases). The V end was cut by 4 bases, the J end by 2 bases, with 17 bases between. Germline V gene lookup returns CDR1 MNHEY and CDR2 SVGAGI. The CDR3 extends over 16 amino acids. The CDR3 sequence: CASSFSLQGTNYGYTF. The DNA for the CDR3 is TGTGCCAGCAGTTTTAGCCTACAGGGAACAAACTATGGCTACACCTTC.

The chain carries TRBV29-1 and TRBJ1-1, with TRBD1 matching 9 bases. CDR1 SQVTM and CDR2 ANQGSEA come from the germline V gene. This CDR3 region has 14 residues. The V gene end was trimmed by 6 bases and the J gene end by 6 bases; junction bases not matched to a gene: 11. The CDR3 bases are TGCAGCGTCCTAACAGGGGGCGTTCTCGCTGAAGCTTTCTTT. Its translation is CSVLTGGVLAEAFF.

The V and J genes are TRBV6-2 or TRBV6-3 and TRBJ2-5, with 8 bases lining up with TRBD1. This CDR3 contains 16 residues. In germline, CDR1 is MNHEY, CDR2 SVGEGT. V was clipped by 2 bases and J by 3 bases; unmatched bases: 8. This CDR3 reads CASSYGRGRFEETQYF. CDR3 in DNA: TGTGCCAGCAGTTACGGCAGGGGGCGCTTCGAAGAGACCCAGTACTTC.

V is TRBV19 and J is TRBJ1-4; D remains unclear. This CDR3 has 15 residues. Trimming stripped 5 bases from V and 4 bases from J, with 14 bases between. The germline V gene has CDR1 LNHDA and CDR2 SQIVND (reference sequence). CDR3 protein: CASSPPGGFNEKLFF. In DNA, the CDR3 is TGTGCCAGTAGTCCCCCAGGAGGATTTAATGAAAAACTGTTTTTT.

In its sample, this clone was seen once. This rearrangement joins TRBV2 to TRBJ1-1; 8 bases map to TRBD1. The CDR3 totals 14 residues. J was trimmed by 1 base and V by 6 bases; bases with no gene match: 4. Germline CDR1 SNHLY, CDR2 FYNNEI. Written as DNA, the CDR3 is TGTGCCAGCAGGGGACAGGTTACGAACACTGAAGCTTTCTTT. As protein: CASRGQVTNTEAFF.

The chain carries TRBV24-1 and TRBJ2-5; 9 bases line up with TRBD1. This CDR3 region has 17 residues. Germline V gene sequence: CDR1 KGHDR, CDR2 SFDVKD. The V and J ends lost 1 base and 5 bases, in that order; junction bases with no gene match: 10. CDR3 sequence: CATSDFARQGVGETQYF. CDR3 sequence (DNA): TGTGCCACCAGTGATTTCGCCCGACAGGGGGTTGGGGAGACCCAGTACTTC.

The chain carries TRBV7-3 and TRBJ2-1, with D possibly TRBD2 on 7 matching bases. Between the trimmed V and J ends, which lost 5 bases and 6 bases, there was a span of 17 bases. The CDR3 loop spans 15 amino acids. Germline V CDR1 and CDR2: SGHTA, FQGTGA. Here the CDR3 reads CASSPRGALVNEQFF. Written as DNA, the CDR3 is TGTGCCAGCAGCCCCCGGGGGGCGCTGGTCAATGAGCAGTTCTTC.

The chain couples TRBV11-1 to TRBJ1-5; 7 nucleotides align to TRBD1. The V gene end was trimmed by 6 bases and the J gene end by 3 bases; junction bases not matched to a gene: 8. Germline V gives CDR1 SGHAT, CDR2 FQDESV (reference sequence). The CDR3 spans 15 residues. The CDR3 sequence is CASSRMGQPNQPQHF. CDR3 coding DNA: TGTGCCAGCAGTAGGATGGGACAGCCCAATCAGCCCCAGCATTTT.

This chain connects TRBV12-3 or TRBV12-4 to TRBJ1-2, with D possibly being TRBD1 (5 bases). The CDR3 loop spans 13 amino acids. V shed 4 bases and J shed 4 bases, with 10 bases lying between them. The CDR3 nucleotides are TGTGCCAGCAGTTCCCAGGGCCTCTATGGCTACACCTTC. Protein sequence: CASSSQGLYGYTF.

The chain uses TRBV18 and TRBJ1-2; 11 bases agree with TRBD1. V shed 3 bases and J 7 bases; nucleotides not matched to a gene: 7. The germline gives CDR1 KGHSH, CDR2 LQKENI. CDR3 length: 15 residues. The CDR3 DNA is TGTGCCAGCTCACCCGGACAGGGGGCTGTTGGTGGCTACACCTTC. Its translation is CASSPGQGAVGGYTF.

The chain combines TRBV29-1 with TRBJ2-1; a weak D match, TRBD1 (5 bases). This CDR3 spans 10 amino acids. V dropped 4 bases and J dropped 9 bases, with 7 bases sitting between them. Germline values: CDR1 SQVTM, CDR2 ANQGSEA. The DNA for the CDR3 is TGCAGCGTTGCCCAGGGTGAGCAGTTCTTC. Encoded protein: CSVAQGEQFF.

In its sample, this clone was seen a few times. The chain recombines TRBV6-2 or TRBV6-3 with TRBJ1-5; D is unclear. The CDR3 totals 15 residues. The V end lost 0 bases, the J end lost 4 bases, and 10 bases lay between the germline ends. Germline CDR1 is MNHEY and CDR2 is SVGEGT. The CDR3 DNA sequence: TGTGCCAGCAGTTACTCCAGGTTAAAAAATCAGCCCCAGCATTTT. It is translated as CASSYSRLKNQPQHF.

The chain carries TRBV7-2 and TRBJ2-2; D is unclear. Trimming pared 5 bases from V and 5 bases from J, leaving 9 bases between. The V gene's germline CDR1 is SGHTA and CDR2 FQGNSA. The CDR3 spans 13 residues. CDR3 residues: CASSAGNTGELFF. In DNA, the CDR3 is TGTGCCAGCAGCGCAGGCAATACCGGGGAGCTGTTTTTT.

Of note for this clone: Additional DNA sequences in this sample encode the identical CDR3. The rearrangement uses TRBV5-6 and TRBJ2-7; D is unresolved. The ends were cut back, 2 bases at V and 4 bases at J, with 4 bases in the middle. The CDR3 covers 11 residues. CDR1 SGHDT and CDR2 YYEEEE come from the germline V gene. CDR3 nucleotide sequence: TGTGCCAGCAGCTTTTCTTACGAGCAGTACTTC. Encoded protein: CASSFSYEQYF.

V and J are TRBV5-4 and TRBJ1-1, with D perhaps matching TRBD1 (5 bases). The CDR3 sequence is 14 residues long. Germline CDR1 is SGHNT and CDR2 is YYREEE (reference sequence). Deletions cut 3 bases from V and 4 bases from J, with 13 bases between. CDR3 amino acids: CASSSVIGATEAFF. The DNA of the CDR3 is TGTGCCAGCAGCTCCGTAATTGGGGCCACTGAAGCTTTCTTT.

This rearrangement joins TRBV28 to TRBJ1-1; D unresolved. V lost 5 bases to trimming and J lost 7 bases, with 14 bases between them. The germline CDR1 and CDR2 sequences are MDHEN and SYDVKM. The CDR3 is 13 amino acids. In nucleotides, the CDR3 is TGTGCCAGCAGTCCCCGTGGGAGGCATGAAGCTTTCTTT. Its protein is CASSPRGRHEAFF. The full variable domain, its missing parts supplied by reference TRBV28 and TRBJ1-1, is DVKVTQSSRYLVKRTGEKVFLECVQDMDHENMFWYRQDPGLGLRLIYFSYDVKMKEKGDIPEGYSVSREKKERFSLILESASTNQTSMYLCASSPRGRHEAFFGQGTRLTVV.

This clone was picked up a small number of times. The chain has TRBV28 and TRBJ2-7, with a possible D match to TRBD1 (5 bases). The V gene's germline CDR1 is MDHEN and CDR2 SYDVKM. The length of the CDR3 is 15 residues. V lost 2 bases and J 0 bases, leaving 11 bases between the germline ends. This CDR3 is CASSLGAGSSYEQYF. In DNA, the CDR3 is TGTGCCAGCAGTTTAGGCGCAGGGTCCTCCTACGAGCAGTACTTC.

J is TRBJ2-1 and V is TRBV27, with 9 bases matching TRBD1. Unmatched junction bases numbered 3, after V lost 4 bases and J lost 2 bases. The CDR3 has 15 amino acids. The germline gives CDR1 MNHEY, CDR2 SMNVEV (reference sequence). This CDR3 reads CASSWDRDTYNEQFF. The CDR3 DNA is TGTGCCAGCAGTTGGGACAGGGATACCTACAATGAGCAGTTCTTC.

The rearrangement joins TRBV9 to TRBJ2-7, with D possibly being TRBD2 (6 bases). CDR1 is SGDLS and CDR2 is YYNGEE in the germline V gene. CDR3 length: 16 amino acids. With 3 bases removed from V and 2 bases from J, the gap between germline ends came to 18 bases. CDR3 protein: CASSAKSNSGPYEQYF. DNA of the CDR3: TGTGCCAGCAGCGCAAAATCCAACAGCGGGCCCTACGAGCAGTACTTC.